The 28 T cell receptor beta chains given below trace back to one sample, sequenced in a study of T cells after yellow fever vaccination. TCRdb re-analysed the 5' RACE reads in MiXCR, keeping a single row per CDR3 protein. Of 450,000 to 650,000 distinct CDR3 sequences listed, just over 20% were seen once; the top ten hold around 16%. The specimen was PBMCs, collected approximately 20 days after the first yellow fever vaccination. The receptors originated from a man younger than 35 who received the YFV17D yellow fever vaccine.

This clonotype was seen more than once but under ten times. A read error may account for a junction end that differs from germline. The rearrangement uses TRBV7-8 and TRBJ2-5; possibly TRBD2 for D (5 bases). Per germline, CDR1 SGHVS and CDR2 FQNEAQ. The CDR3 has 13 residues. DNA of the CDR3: TGTGCCAGCAGTTTAGGACTTAAAGAGACCCAGTACTTC. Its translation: CASSLGLKETQYF.

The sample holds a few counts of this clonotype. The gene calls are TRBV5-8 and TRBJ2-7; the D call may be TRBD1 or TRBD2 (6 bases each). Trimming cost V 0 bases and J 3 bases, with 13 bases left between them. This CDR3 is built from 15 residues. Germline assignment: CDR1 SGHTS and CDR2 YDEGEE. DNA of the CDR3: TGTGCCAGCAGCTTGGCGGGGGCTGGATACTACGAGCAGTACTTC. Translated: CASSLAGAGYYEQYF. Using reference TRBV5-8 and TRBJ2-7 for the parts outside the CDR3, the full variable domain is EAGVTQSPTHLIKTRGQQATLRCSPISGHTSVYWYQQALGLGLQFLLWYDEGEERNRGNFPPRFSGRQFPNYSSELNVNALELEDSALYLCASSLAGAGYYEQYFGPGTRLTVT.

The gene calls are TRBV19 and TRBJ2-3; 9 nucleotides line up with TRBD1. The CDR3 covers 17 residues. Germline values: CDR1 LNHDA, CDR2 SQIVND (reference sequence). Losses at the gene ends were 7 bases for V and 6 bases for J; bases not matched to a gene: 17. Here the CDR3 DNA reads TGTGCCAGTACCCAGACGCGAGGGGGGACAGGGACGGATACGCAGTATTTT. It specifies CASTQTRGGTGTDTQYF.

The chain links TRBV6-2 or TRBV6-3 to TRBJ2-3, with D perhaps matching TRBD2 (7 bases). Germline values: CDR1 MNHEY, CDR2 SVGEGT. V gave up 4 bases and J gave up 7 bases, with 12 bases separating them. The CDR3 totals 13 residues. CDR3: CASSWGGRNTQYF. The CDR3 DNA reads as TGTGCCAGCAGTTGGGGGGGGCGGAATACGCAGTATTTT.

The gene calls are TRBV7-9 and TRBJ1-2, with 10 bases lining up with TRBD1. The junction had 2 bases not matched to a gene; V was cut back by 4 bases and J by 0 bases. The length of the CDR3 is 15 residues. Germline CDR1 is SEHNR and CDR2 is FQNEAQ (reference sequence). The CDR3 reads CASSSGTGANYGYTF. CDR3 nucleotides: TGTGCCAGCAGCTCCGGGACAGGGGCTAACTATGGCTACACCTTC.

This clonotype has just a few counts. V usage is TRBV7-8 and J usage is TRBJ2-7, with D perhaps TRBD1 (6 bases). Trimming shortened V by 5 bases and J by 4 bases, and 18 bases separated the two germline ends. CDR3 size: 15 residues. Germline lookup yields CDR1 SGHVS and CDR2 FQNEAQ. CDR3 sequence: CASSALQGTIYEQYF. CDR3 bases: TGTGCCAGCAGCGCTTTGCAGGGGACGATTTACGAGCAGTACTTC.

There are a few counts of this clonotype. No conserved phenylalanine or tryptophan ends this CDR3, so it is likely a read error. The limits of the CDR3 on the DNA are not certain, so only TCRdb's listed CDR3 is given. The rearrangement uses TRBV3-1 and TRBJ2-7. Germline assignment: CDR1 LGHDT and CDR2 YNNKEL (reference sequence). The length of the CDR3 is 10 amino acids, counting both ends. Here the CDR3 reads CASSPTGNGG.

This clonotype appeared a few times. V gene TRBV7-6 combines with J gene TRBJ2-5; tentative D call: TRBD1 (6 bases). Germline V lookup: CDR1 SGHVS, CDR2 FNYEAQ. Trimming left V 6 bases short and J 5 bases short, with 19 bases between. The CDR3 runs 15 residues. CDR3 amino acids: CASSYRAGDGETQYF. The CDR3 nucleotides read TGTGCCAGCAGTTATCGGGCAGGGGACGGGGAGACCCAGTACTTC.

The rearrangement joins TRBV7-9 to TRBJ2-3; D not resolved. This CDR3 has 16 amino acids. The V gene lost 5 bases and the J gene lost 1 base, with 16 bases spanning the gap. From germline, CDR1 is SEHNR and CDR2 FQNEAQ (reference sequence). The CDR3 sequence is CASSRGSSDGTDTQYF. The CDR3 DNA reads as TGTGCCAGCAGCCGTGGGTCCAGCGATGGCACAGATACGCAGTATTTT.

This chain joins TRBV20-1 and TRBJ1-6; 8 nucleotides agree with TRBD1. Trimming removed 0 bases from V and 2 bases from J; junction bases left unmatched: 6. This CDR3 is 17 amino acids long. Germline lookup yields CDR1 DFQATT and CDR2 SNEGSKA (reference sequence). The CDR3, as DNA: TGCAGTGCTAGAGAGAGGCAGGGGGCCACCTATAATTCACCCCTCCACTTT. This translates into CSARERQGATYNSPLHF.

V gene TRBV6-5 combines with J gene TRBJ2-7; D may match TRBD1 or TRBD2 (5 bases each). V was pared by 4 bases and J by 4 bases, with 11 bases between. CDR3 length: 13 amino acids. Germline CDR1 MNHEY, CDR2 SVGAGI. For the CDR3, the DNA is TGTGCCAGCAGTTGGGGGAAACAATACGAGCAGTACTTC. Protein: CASSWGKQYEQYF.

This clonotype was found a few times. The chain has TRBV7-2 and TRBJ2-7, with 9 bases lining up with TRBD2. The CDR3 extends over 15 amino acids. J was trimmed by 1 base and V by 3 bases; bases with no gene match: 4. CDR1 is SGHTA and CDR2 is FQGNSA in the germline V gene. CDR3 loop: CASSFASGGSYEQYF. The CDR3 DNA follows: TGTGCCAGCAGCTTTGCCAGCGGGGGGTCCTACGAGCAGTACTTC.

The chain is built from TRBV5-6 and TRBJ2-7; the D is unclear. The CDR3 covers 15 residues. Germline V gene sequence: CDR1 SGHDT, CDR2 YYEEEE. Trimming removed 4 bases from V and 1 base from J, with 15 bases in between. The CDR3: CASSKSLGRSYEQYF. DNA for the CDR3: TGTGCCAGCAGCAAATCCCTTGGGCGATCCTACGAGCAGTACTTC.

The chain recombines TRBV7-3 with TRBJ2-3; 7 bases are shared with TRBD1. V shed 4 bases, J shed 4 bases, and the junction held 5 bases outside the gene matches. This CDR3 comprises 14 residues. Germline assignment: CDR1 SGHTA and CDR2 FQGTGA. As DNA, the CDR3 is TGTGCCAGCAGCTCTCCCGGGACAGCAGATACGCAGTATTTT. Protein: CASSSPGTADTQYF.

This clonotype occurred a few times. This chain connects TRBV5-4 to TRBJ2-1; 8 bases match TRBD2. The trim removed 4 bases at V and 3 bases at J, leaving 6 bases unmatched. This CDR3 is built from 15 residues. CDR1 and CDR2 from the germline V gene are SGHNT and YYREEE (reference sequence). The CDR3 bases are TGTGCCAGCAGCCCGGGAGGGGCGAACTACAATGAGCAGTTCTTC. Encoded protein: CASSPGGANYNEQFF.

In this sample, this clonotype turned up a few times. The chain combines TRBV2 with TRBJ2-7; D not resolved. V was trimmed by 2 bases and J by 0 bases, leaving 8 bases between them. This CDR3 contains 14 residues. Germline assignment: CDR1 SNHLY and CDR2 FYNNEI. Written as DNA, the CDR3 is TGTGCCAGCAGTGAACTCGCCAGCTCCTACGAGCAGTACTTC. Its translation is CASSELASSYEQYF.

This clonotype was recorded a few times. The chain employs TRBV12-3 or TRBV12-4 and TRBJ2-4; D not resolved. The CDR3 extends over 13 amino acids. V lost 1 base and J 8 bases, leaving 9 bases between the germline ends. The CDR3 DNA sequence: TGTGCCAGCAGTTTAGAAGGACGGGACATTCAGTACTTC. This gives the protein CASSLEGRDIQYF.

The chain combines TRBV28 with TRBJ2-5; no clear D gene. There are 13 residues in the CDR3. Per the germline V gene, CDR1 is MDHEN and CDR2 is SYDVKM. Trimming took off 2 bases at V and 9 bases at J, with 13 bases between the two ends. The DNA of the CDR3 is TGTGCCAGCAGTTTAGGTGTCTTTAGGGCCCAGTACTTC. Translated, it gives CASSLGVFRAQYF.

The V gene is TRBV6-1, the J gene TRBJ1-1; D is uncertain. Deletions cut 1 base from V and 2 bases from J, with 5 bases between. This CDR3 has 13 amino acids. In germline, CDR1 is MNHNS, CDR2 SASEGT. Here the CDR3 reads CASSEGYNTEAFF. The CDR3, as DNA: TGTGCCAGCAGTGAAGGGTATAACACTGAAGCTTTCTTT.

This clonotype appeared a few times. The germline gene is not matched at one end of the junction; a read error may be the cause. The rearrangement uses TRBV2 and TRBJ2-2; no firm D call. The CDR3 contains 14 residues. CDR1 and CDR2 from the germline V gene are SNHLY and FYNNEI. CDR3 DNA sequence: TGTGCCAGCAGGGAAGTGGGGATGAGAGGGGAGCTGTTTTTT. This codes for CASREVGMRGELFF.

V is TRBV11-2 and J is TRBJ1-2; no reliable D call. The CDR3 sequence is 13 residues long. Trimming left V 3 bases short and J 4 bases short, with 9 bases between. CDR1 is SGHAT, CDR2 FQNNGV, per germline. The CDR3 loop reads CASSFGGAYGYTF. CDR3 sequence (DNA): TGTGCCAGCAGCTTCGGCGGTGCCTATGGCTACACCTTC.

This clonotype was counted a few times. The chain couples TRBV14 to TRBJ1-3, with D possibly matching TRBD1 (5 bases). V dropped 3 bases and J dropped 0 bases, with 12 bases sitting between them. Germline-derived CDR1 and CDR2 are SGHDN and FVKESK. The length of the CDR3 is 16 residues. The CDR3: CASSHRAPLSGNTIYF. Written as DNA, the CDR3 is TGTGCCAGCAGCCACAGGGCTCCCCTCTCTGGAAACACCATATATTTT.

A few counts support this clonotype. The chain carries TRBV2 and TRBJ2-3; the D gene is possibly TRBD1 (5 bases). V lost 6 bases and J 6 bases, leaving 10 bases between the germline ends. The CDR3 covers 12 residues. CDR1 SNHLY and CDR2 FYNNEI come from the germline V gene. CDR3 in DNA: TGTGCCAGCAGGGCAGGGCTGGATACGCAGTATTTT. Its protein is CASRAGLDTQYF.

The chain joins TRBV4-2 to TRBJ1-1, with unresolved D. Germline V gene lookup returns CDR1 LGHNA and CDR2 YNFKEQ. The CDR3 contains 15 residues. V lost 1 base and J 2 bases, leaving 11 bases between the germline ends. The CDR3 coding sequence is TGTGCCAGCAGCCAAGGAGGGCACGACAACACTGAAGCTTTCTTT. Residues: CASSQGGHDNTEAFF.

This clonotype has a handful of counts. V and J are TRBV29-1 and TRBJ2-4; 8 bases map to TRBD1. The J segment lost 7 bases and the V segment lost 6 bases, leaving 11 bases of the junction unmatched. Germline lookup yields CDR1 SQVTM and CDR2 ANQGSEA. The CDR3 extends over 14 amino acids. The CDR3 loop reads CSVGVQGVMNIQYF. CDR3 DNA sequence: TGCAGCGTGGGAGTACAGGGGGTGATGAACATTCAGTACTTC.

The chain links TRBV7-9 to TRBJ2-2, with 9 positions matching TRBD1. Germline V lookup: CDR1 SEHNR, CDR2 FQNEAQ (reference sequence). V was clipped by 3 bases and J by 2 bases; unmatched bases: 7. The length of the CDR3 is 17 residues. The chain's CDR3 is CASSFSPGQGNTGELFF. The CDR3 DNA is TGTGCCAGCAGCTTTTCACCGGGACAGGGAAACACCGGGGAGCTGTTTTTT. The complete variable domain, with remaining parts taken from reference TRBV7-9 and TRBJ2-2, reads DTGVSQNPRHKITKRGQNVTFRCDPISEHNRLYWYRQTLGQGPEFLTYFQNEAQLEKSRLLSDRFSAERPKGSFSTLEIQRTEQGDSAMYLCASSFSPGQGNTGELFFGEGSRLTVL.

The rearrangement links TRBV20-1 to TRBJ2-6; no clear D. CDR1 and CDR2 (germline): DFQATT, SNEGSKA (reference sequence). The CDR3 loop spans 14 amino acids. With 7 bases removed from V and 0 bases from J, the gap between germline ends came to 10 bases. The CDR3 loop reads CSGTGGSGANVLTF. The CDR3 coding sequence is TGCAGTGGGACCGGTGGCTCTGGGGCCAACGTCCTGACTTTC.

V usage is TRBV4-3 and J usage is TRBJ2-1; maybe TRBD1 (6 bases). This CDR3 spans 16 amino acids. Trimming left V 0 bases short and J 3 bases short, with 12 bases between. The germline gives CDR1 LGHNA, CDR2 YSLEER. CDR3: CASSQDAGGGYNEQFF. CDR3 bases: TGCGCCAGCAGCCAAGACGCTGGGGGCGGCTACAATGAGCAGTTCTTC.